Following are 21 T cell receptor beta chains from one sample sequenced in a study of T cell responses to AZD1222 COVID-19 vaccine. Measured with immunoSEQ multiplex PCR; TCRdb has only the in-frame clones, and not every one. The sample shows tens of thousands of clones, roughly 81% of them seen only once. Sequenced material: peripheral blood, taken on day 0 of AZD1222 vaccination. These receptors came from an adult in good health.

The CDR3 DNA reads TGTGCCAGCAGCCGCGGACTAGCGGGGGACGAGCAGTACTTC. It yields the protein CASSRGLAGDEQYF. The chain recombines TRBV11-3 with TRBJ2-7; TRBD2 matches at 13 bases. Germline loops: CDR1 SGHNT, CDR2 YENEEA. With 5 bases clipped from V and 5 bases from J, the junction kept 3 bases outside the gene matches. The CDR3 spans 14 residues.

This clone was counted once. J is TRBJ2-5 and V is TRBV27, with TRBD2 matching over 11 bases. In germline, CDR1 is MNHEY, CDR2 SMNVEV (reference sequence). CDR3 length: 15 amino acids. J was trimmed by 5 bases and V by 3 bases; bases with no gene match: 5. The chain's CDR3 is CASSFLAGGRETQYF. The CDR3 nucleotides read TGTGCCAGCAGTTTTCTAGCGGGGGGCCGGGAGACCCAGTACTTC.

V is TRBV10-2 and J is TRBJ2-3, with D possibly TRBD1 on 7 matching bases. Germline CDR1 is WSHSY and CDR2 is SAAADI. The CDR3 is 16 residues long. V was cut by 10 bases and J by 6 bases, with 26 bases left in between. CDR3 region: CATSPGGMGDRDTQYF. CDR3 nucleotides: TGCGCCACCTCCCCAGGGGGGATGGGGGATCGGGATACGCAGTATTTT.

CDR3 in amino acids: CASSLTSGAYEQYF. CDR3 DNA sequence: TGCGCCAGCAGCTTAACTAGCGGTGCCTACGAGCAGTACTTC. This chain links TRBV5-1 with TRBJ2-7; TRBD2 agrees at 8 bases. V trimming: 2 bases; J trimming: 2 bases; junction bases outside the gene matches: 3. The CDR3 is 14 amino acids. In germline, CDR1 is SGHRS, CDR2 YFSETQ.

This clone appeared a single time. The chain is built from TRBV7-9 and TRBJ1-5; a weak D match, TRBD1 (5 bases). Germline assignment: CDR1 SEHNR and CDR2 FQNEAQ (reference sequence). V dropped 3 bases and J dropped 3 bases, with 6 bases sitting between them. The CDR3 extends over 13 amino acids. The CDR3 nucleotides read TGTGCCAGCAGCTTGGACACCAATCAGCCCCAGCATTTT. It specifies CASSLDTNQPQHF.

This sequence joins TRBV11-2 and TRBJ1-3; tentative D call: TRBD1 (5 bases). This CDR3 is 17 amino acids long. The V end was cut by 5 bases, the J end by 0 bases, with 17 bases between. The germline V gene encodes CDR1 SGHAT and CDR2 FQNNGV. CDR3 in amino acids: CASSPQPLDSSGNTIYF. DNA of the CDR3: TGTGCCAGCAGCCCTCAACCCCTAGACAGCTCTGGAAACACCATATATTTT.

The J gene is TRBJ2-3, the V gene TRBV7-3; TRBD2 agrees at 8 bases. CDR1 SGHTA and CDR2 FQGTGA come from the germline V gene. V lost 3 bases to trimming and J lost 4 bases; unmatched junction nucleotides: 3. The CDR3 is made up of 14 amino acids. CDR3 sequence (DNA): TGTGCCAGCAGCTTCTTAGCGGGGCCAGATACGCAGTATTTT. This gives the protein CASSFLAGPDTQYF.

The rearrangement links TRBV3-1 (or the pseudogene TRBV3-2) to TRBJ2-7, with TRBD1 identical over 10 bases. Per germline, CDR1 LGHDT and CDR2 YNNKEL (reference sequence). The CDR3 runs to 17 residues. The V gene end was trimmed by 4 bases and the J gene end by 4 bases; junction bases not matched to a gene: 13. The CDR3 coding sequence is TGTGCCAGCAGCCCCCGGTCGTGGGGACAGGGGAGGTACGAGCAGTACTTC. It yields the protein CASSPRSWGQGRYEQYF.

The rearrangement uses TRBV9 and TRBJ1-3, with D possibly TRBD1 on 6 matching bases. This CDR3 is built from 15 residues. The ends were cut back, 4 bases at V and 3 bases at J, with 14 bases in the middle. From germline, CDR1 is SGDLS and CDR2 YYNGEE. CDR3 sequence (DNA): TGTGCCAGCAGCCCTACCGGGACATTTGGAAACACCATATATTTT. Translation: CASSPTGTFGNTIYF.

This clone showed up many times. This sequence joins TRBV7-3 and TRBJ1-2, with a weak D call TRBD1 (5 bases). The CDR3 contains 15 residues. The germline V gene has CDR1 SGHTA and CDR2 FQGTGA. V was pared by 0 bases and J by 4 bases, with 12 bases between. CDR3 amino acids: CASSLTGGALYGYTF. The DNA of the CDR3 is TGTGCCAGCAGCTTAACGGGCGGGGCGCTCTATGGCTACACCTTC. Using reference TRBV7-3 and TRBJ1-2 for the parts outside the CDR3, the full variable domain is GAGVSQTPSNKVTEKGKYVELRCDPISGHTALYWYRQSLGQGPEFLIYFQGTGAADDSGLPNDRFFAVRPEGSVSTLKIQRTERGDSAVYLCASSLTGGALYGYTFGSGTRLTVV.

The rearrangement links TRBV9 to TRBJ1-1; 7 bases agree with TRBD1. Germline CDR1 SGDLS, CDR2 YYNGEE. V lost 3 bases, J lost 6 bases, and 5 bases stayed unmatched. The CDR3 sequence is 13 residues long. CDR3 sequence (DNA): TGTGCCAGCAGCGCGCATACAGGGGCTGAAGCTTTCTTT. Residues: CASSAHTGAEAFF.

The V gene is TRBV19, the J gene TRBJ1-5; D is uncertain. Germline assignment: CDR1 LNHDA and CDR2 SQIVND (reference sequence). This CDR3 has 15 residues. The V and J ends lost 3 bases and 2 bases respectively, with 11 bases between them. Here the CDR3 reads CASSMSPGGNQPQHF. DNA for the CDR3: TGTGCCAGTAGTATGTCTCCTGGGGGCAATCAGCCCCAGCATTTT.

V gene TRBV19 combines with J gene TRBJ2-6; a possible D gene is TRBD1 (6 bases). The V end lost 7 bases, the J end lost 0 bases, and 10 bases lay between the germline ends. The germline gives CDR1 LNHDA, CDR2 SQIVND (reference sequence). This CDR3 spans 15 amino acids. The CDR3 is CASTSRGSGANVLTF. The CDR3 nucleotides read TGTGCCAGTACCTCCAGGGGCTCTGGGGCCAACGTCCTGACTTTC.

CDR3 bases: TGTGCCAGCCAAAAACCAGGTATCGCGGACACCATATATTTT. Its protein is CASQKPGIADTIYF. The genes are TRBV6-5 and TRBJ1-3, with D unresolved. Germline V gene lookup returns CDR1 MNHEY and CDR2 SVGAGI. Trimming shortened V by 8 bases and J by 8 bases, and 19 bases separated the two germline ends. This CDR3 spans 14 amino acids.

DNA of the CDR3: TGTGCCACCGGGGAAGAGCGGGGAACCTACAATGAGCAGTTCTTC. This translates into CATGEERGTYNEQFF. The chain employs TRBV24-1 and TRBJ2-1, with 7 bases aligning to TRBD2. This CDR3 region has 15 residues. The germline V gene encodes CDR1 KGHDR and CDR2 SFDVKD. V lost 9 bases, J lost 2 bases, and 9 bases stayed unmatched.

The chain combines TRBV10-3 with TRBJ2-2; D gene unclear. Trimming removed 6 bases at V and 3 bases at J, with 17 bases between. The CDR3 runs to 16 residues. CDR1 and CDR2 (germline): ENHRY, SYGVKD. CDR3 bases: TGTGCCATCAGCGACCAGGCCTCGGTGGACACCGGGGAGCTGTTTTTT. It codes for CAISDQASVDTGELFF.

This clone came up once. The chain carries TRBV14 and TRBJ2-7; TRBD1 is a possible D gene (5 bases). Trimming took 3 bases from V and 0 from J, leaving 12 bases between them. The germline V gene encodes CDR1 SGHDN and CDR2 FVKESK. This CDR3 has 15 residues. The CDR3 loop reads CASSHNQGISYEQYF. CDR3 bases: TGTGCCAGCAGCCATAATCAGGGTATCTCCTACGAGCAGTACTTC.

V gene TRBV27 combines with J gene TRBJ1-5, with a possible D match to TRBD1 (6 bases). V dropped 2 bases and J dropped 7 bases, with 18 bases sitting between them. CDR1 is MNHEY, CDR2 SMNVEV, per germline (reference sequence). The CDR3 is 16 amino acids. CDR3 residues: CASSLRFGGRWQPQHF. CDR3 DNA: TGTGCCAGCAGTTTACGTTTCGGGGGCCGATGGCAGCCCCAGCATTTT.

This chain connects TRBV25-1 to TRBJ1-6; 10 positions match TRBD1. The V and J ends lost 3 bases and 8 bases, in that order; junction bases with no gene match: 7. The CDR3 consists of 16 residues. Germline V gives CDR1 MGHDK, CDR2 SYGVNS. Here the CDR3 reads CASSDKDRGIDSPLHF. CDR3 in DNA: TGTGCCAGCAGTGATAAGGACAGGGGGATTGATTCACCCCTCCACTTT.

The rearrangement joins TRBV20-1 to TRBJ1-2; D might be TRBD1 (6 bases). The V gene lost 3 bases and the J gene lost 4 bases, with 15 bases spanning the gap. This CDR3 has 14 residues. CDR1 is DFQATT and CDR2 is SNEGSKA in the germline V gene (reference sequence). CDR3 DNA sequence: TGCAGTGCTAGTAATGGGGGCGCAGGCTATGGCTACACCTTC. It yields the protein CSASNGGAGYGYTF.

V and J are TRBV5-1 and TRBJ1-2; D ambiguous. The germline V gene has CDR1 SGHRS and CDR2 YFSETQ. The CDR3 is 14 amino acids. V dropped 0 bases and J dropped 0 bases, with 6 bases sitting between them. Here the CDR3 DNA reads TGCGCCAGCAGCTTGGACTTAACTAACTATGGCTACACCTTC. Protein product: CASSLDLTNYGYTF.